This TCR beta chain was retrieved from a study of cytomegalovirus exposure and HLA in healthy donors. Study-wide context: Counted in an early data release were about 86 million unique TCRs from HLA-typed donors.

Germline V gene sequence: CDR1 MNHEY, CDR2 SVGAGI. Losses at the gene ends were 5 bases for V and 2 bases for J; bases not matched to a gene: 7. This CDR3 is built from 15 residues. Study-level points and caveats: Analysis was carried out at a later point, and it linked a missense DCLRE1C variant to TCR beta V- and J-gene trimming.

The primer mix had 60 Vbeta and 13 Jbeta primers. Methods used by the authors: Roughly 10 million shared chains were among the roughly 78 million unique TCR beta chains that a later analysis counted. The assay was immunoSEQ multiplex PCR, and TCRdb's table has in-frame clones only and misses some. That table supplies the V and J calls and clone size; D and trimming were determined from the DNA. The profile shows roughly 130,000 clones, around 81% of them singletons. For this clone: Its antigen remains unidentified.

This receptor was identified in a man aged 18 to 30 in good health and CMV-seronegative. The material sequenced was PBMCs. The chain recombines TRBV6-5 with TRBJ1-1; 8 bases match TRBD1. Written as DNA, the CDR3 is TGTGCCAGCAGTCCCCGCCCAGGGGGCAACACTGAAGCTTTCTTT. Amino acid sequence: CASSPRPGGNTEAFF.